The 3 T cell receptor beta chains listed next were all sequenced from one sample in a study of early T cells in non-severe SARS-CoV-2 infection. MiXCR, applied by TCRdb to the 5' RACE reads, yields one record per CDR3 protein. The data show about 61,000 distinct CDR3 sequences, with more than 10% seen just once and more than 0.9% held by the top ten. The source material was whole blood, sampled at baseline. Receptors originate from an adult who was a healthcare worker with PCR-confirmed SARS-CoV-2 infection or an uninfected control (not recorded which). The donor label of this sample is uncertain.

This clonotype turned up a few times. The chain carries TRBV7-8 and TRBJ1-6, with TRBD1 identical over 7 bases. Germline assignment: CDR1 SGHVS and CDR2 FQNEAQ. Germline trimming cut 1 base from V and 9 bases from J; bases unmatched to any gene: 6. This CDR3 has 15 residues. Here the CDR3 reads CASSLGQGVVSPLHF. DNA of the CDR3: TGTGCCAGCAGCTTAGGGCAGGGGGTTGTTTCACCCCTCCACTTT.

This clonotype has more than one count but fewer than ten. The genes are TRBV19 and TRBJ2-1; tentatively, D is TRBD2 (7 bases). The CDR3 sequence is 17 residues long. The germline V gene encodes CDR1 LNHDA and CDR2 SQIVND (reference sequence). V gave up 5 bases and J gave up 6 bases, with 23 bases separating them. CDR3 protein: CASSPRGAGTSSNEQFF. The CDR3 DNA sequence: TGTGCCAGTAGTCCCAGGGGAGCGGGGACCAGTAGCAATGAGCAGTTCTTC.

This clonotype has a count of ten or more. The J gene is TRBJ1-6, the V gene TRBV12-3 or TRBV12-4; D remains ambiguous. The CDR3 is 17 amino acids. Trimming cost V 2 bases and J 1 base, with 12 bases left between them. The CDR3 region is CASSLRRTLSYNSPLHF. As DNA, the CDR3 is TGTGCCAGCAGTTTAAGAAGGACCCTATCCTATAATTCACCCCTCCACTTT.